The rows below give T cell receptor beta chains drawn from one sample of a study of blood T cell repertoires in COVID-19. Clones were sequenced by immunoSEQ multiplex PCR, and TCRdb holds only the in-frame ones, with some missing. The sample includes tens of thousands of clones, over 75% of them seen just once. The sample comprised peripheral blood. These receptors were obtained from a woman at least 80 years old with active or convalescent COVID-19. CDR3s include the opening cysteine and the closing phenylalanine or tryptophan. Each record gives: CDR3 length, V gene, clone size, D gene, J gene, CDR3 protein, CDR3 DNA. D genes are given only for firm matches. Size values are once, few and many counts, or a class for expanded clones, and some rows have none.

>11|TRBV10-3|-|-|TRBJ1-2
CAISESIGYTF
TGTGCCATCAGTGAGTCTATTGGCTACACCTTC
>13|TRBV6-5|-|-|TRBJ1-2
CASSPNSADGYTF
TGTGCCAGCAGTCCCAATTCCGCGGATGGCTACACCTTC
>13|TRBV12-5|-|-|TRBJ1-1
CASALGPNTEAFF
TGTGCTAGTGCTTTGGGGCCGAACACTGAAGCTTTCTTT
>12|TRBV6-2/TRBV6-3|few|-|TRBJ1-6
CASSANLRPLHF
TGTGCCAGCAGTGCGAACCTTAGACCCCTCCACTTT
>16|TRBV3-1/TRBV3-2|-|TRBD1|TRBJ1-4
CASSRQDRAGNEKLFF
TGTGCCAGCAGCCGCCAGGACAGGGCAGGTAATGAAAAACTGTTTTTT
>18|TRBV29-1|-|TRBD2|TRBJ2-1
CSVEWGERGLAGRGEQFF
TGCAGCGTTGAATGGGGGGAACGGGGACTAGCGGGAAGGGGTGAGCAGTTCTTC
>14|TRBV5-4|-|TRBD1|TRBJ1-6
CASILQGANSPLHF
TGTGCCAGCATCCTACAGGGGGCGAATTCACCCCTCCACTTT
>14|TRBV3-1/TRBV3-2|-|TRBD1|TRBJ1-2
CASSQGLGGSGYTF
TGTGCCAGCAGCCAAGGCCTAGGGGGCAGTGGCTACACCTTC
>15|TRBV4-3|-|TRBD1|TRBJ2-1
CASSQMGQGPHEQFF
TGCGCCAGCAGCCAAATGGGACAGGGGCCCCATGAGCAGTTCTTC
>13|TRBV6-5|-|TRBD1|TRBJ1-2
CASSLDRVGGYTF
TGTGCCAGCAGCCTGGACAGGGTTGGAGGCTACACCTTC
>12|TRBV13|-|-|TRBJ1-1
CASRQLKAEAFF
TGTGCCAGCAGACAGTTGAAGGCTGAAGCTTTCTTT
>13|TRBV21-1|-|-|TRBJ2-7
CASSANSSYEQYF
TGTGCCAGCAGCGCTAACTCATCCTACGAGCAGTACTTC
>15|TRBV11-3|-|TRBD1|TRBJ2-2
CASSPRTGSTGELFF
TGTGCCAGCAGCCCCCGGACAGGTAGCACCGGGGAGCTGTTTTTT
>14|TRBV6-1|once|-|TRBJ1-1
CASSAGRTNTEAFF
TGTGCCAGCAGTGCTGGTAGGACTAACACTGAAGCTTTCTTT
>14|TRBV29-1|-|TRBD1|TRBJ2-7
CSVAGQGDSLEQYF
TGCAGCGTCGCGGGACAGGGGGACTCTCTCGAGCAGTACTTC
>15|TRBV28|-|TRBD1|TRBJ2-1
CASNYGTGRSYEQFF
TGTGCCAGCAATTACGGGACAGGTCGGAGCTATGAGCAGTTCTTC
>12|TRBV7-8|-|-|TRBJ2-1
CASSPGVGEQFF
TGTGCCAGCAGCCCAGGGGTAGGTGAGCAGTTCTTC
>16|TRBV4-3|once|-|TRBJ1-4
CASSQRGGATNEKLFF
TGCGCCAGCAGCCAACGCGGAGGCGCAACTAATGAAAAACTGTTTTTT
>16|TRBV7-3|-|-|TRBJ1-4
CASSLLSGGRDEKLFF
TGTGCCAGCAGCCTCCTGAGTGGGGGCAGAGATGAAAAACTGTTTTTT
>16|TRBV6-5|-|-|TRBJ1-1
CASSYSIKEGITEAFF
TGTGCCAGCAGTTACTCGATTAAGGAGGGAATCACTGAAGCTTTCTTT
>14|TRBV5-1|once|TRBD1|TRBJ1-1
CASQTGGGSAEAFF
TGCGCCAGCCAGACAGGGGGTGGATCAGCTGAAGCTTTCTTT
>17|TRBV7-2|-|TRBD2|TRBJ2-2
CASSSPGLAGGTGELFF
TGTGCCAGCAGCTCACCTGGGCTAGCGGGGGGGACCGGGGAGCTGTTTTTT
>12|TRBV29-1|-|TRBD1|TRBJ1-2
CSVDPGQGSYTF
TGCAGCGTTGATCCGGGACAGGGGTCCTACACCTTC
>17|TRBV4-1|-|-|TRBJ2-2
CASSQGDSPLDTGELFF
TGCGCCAGCAGCCAAGGGGACTCCCCTCTGGACACCGGGGAGCTGTTTTTT
>16|TRBV5-5|-|-|TRBJ1-5
CASSLNTGIDNQPQHF
TGTGCCAGCAGCCTTAATACAGGGATCGACAATCAGCCCCAGCATTTT
>18|TRBV4-2|-|TRBD2|TRBJ2-3
CASSQGLAGDLRTDTQYF
TGTGCCAGCAGCCAGGGACTAGCGGGGGACCTGCGCACAGATACGCAGTATTTT
>14|TRBV6-5|-|TRBD1|TRBJ2-7
CASSRQGPSYEQYF
TGTGCCAGCAGCCGACAGGGGCCTTCCTACGAGCAGTACTTC
>18|TRBV4-3|few|TRBD2|TRBJ2-5
CASSQEASGGGHQETQYF
TGCGCCAGCAGCCAAGAGGCTAGCGGGGGGGGCCACCAAGAGACCCAGTACTTC
>13|TRBV7-3|few|-|TRBJ2-2
CASSLIRTGELFF
TGTGCCAGCAGCCTCATACGGACCGGGGAGCTGTTTTTT
>14|TRBV6-5|-|TRBD2|TRBJ2-5
CASYLAGVRETQYF
TGTGCCAGCTACCTAGCGGGAGTGCGAGAGACCCAGTACTTC
>14|TRBV2|few|TRBD1|TRBJ2-1
CASLRDRGLYEQFF
TGTGCCAGTCTCCGGGACAGGGGGCTTTATGAGCAGTTCTTC
>16|TRBV4-3|-|-|TRBJ1-4
CASSQGGGTTNEKLFF
TGCGCCAGCAGCCAAGGGGGGGGAACAACTAATGAAAAACTGTTTTTT
>16|TRBV3-1/TRBV3-2|few|TRBD2|TRBJ2-1
CASSHQLAGGLHEQFF
TGTGCCAGCAGCCACCAACTAGCGGGGGGGCTACATGAGCAGTTCTTC
>14|TRBV3-1/TRBV3-2|-|-|TRBJ2-3
CASSQVPGTDTQYF
TGTGCCAGCAGCCAAGTGCCGGGCACAGATACGCAGTATTTT
>16|TRBV2|once|TRBD1|TRBJ1-5
CASILDRGVGYQPQHF
TGTGCCAGCATTCTGGACAGGGGTGTGGGATATCAGCCCCAGCATTTT
>16|TRBV3-1/TRBV3-2|-|-|TRBJ2-7
CASSQAVLTSRYEQYF
TGTGCCAGCAGCCAAGCCGTTTTGACTAGTCGGTACGAGCAGTACTTC
>14|TRBV11-1|-|-|TRBJ1-2
CASSLGTSNYGYTF
TGTGCCAGCAGCTTAGGGACATCGAACTATGGCTACACCTTC
>18|TRBV7-3|-|TRBD2|TRBJ2-2
CASSLLPSGRADTGELFF
TGTGCCAGCAGCTTATTGCCTAGCGGGAGGGCCGACACCGGGGAGCTGTTTTTT
>14|TRBV15|once|TRBD1|TRBJ1-1
CATSRDTTGTEAFF
TGTGCCACCAGCAGAGACACGACAGGGACTGAAGCTTTCTTT
>15|TRBV11-2|medium-sized|-|TRBJ2-1
CASSLDLTVWYEQFF
TGTGCCAGCAGCTTAGATCTGACAGTATGGTATGAGCAGTTCTTC
>16|TRBV9|-|-|TRBJ2-3
CASSVAGSWSTDTQYF
TGTGCCAGCAGCGTAGCGGGAAGTTGGAGCACAGATACGCAGTATTTT
>12|TRBV28|many|-|TRBJ1-1
CASSFWTAEAFF
TGTGCCAGCAGTTTCTGGACAGCTGAAGCTTTCTTT
>14|TRBV28|-|-|TRBJ2-7
CASSSHSPRNEQYF
TGTGCCAGCAGTTCCCACTCCCCCCGCAACGAGCAGTACTTC
>13|TRBV6-2/TRBV6-3|-|-|TRBJ2-3
CASSTYYDRGLYF
TGTGCCAGCAGTACCTATTATGATCGAGGGCTGTATTTT
>14|TRBV19|-|-|TRBJ2-2
CASHERSRTGELFF
TGTGCCAGTCACGAGCGTAGTCGGACCGGGGAGCTGTTTTTT
>16|TRBV10-3|-|TRBD2|TRBJ2-1
CAISEKAGGPNNEQFF
TGTGCCATCAGTGAGAAGGCGGGAGGCCCCAACAATGAGCAGTTCTTC
>14|TRBV6-2/TRBV6-3|-|TRBD1|TRBJ1-1
CASSLTTGGREAFF
TGTGCCAGCAGTCTAACAACAGGGGGCCGTGAAGCTTTCTTT
>18|TRBV27|-|-|TRBJ1-5
CASSLGQLLGGGEQPQHF
TGTGCCAGCAGTCTAGGCCAACTCCTGGGGGGGGGCGAACAGCCCCAGCATTTT
>13|TRBV10-3|once|TRBD1|TRBJ2-1
CATGQGARNEQFF
TGTGCCACCGGACAGGGGGCGAGGAATGAGCAGTTCTTC
>14|TRBV2|-|TRBD1|TRBJ2-3
CASRDRENTDTQYF
TGTGCCAGCAGGGACAGGGAGAACACAGATACGCAGTATTTT
>15|TRBV28|-|TRBD1|TRBJ1-5
CASGGYQLSNQPQHF
TGTGCTTCAGGGGGGTATCAACTTAGCAATCAGCCCCAGCATTTT
>13|TRBV12-5|-|-|TRBJ2-7
CASGLGLFGEQYF
TGTGCTAGTGGTTTGGGCCTTTTCGGCGAGCAGTACTTC
>14|TRBV6-5|-|TRBD2|TRBJ2-7
CASSYLGRSYEQYF
TGTGCCAGCAGTTACCTCGGGAGGTCCTACGAGCAGTACTTC
>15|TRBV5-6|-|TRBD1|TRBJ2-7
CASSLESRGLYEQYF
TGTGCCAGCAGCTTGGAGAGCAGGGGGCTCTACGAGCAGTACTTC
>16|TRBV5-1|-|-|TRBJ2-1
CASSLAGTLTYNEQFF
TGCGCCAGCAGCTTGGCCGGGACATTAACCTACAATGAGCAGTTCTTC